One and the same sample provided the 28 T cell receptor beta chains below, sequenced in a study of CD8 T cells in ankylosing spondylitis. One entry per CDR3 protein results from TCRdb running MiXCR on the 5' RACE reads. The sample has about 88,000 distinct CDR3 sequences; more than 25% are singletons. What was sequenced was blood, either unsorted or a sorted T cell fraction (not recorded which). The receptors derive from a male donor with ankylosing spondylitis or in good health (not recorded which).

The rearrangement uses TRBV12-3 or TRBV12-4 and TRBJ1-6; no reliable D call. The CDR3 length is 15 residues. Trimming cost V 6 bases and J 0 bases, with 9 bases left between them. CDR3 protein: CASRPLSSYNSPLHF. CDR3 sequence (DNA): TGTGCCAGCAGGCCCCTAAGCTCCTATAATTCACCCCTCCACTTT.

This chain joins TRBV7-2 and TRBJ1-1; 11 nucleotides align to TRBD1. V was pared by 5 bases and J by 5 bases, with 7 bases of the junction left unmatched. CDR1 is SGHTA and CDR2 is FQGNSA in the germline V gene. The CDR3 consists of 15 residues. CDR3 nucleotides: TGTGCCAGCAGCCCCCGGACAGGGGGCGGTACTGAAGCTTTCTTT. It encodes CASSPRTGGGTEAFF.

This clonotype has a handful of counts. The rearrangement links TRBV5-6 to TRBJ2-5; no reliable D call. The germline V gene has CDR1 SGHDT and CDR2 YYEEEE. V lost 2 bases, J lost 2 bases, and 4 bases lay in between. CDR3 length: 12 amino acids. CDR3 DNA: TGTGCCAGCAGCTTTAAACAAGAGACCCAGTACTTC. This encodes CASSFKQETQYF.

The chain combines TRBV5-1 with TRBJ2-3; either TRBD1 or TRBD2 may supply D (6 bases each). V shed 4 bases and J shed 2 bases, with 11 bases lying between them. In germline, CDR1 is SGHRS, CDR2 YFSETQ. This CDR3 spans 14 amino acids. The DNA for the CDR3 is TGCGCCAGCAGCAGGGGGGACTTCACAGATACGCAGTATTTT. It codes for CASSRGDFTDTQYF. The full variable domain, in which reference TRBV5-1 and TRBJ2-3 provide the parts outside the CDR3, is KAGVTQTPRYLIKTRGQQVTLSCSPISGHRSVSWYQQTPGQGLQFLFEYFSETQRNKGNFPGRFSGRQFSNSRSEMNVSTLELGDSALYLCASSRGDFTDTQYFGPGTRLTVL.

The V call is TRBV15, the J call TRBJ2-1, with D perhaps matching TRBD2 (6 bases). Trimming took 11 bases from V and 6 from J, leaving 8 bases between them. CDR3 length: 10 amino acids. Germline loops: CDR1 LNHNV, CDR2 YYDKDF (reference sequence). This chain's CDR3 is CAAGGNEQFF. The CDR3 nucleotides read TGTGCCGCCGGGGGCAATGAGCAGTTCTTC. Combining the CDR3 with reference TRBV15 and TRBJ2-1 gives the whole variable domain DAMVIQNPRYQVTQFGKPVTLSCSQTLNHNVMYWYQQKSSQAPKLLFHYYDKDFNNEADTPDNFQSRRPNTSFCFLDIRSPGLGDTAMYLCAAGGNEQFFGPGTRLTVL.

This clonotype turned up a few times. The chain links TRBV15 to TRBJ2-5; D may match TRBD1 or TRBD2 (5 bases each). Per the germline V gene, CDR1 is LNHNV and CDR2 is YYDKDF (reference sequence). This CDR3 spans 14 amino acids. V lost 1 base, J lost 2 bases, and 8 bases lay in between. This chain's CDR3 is CATSRGGDQETQYF. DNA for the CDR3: TGTGCCACCAGCAGAGGAGGGGATCAAGAGACCCAGTACTTC.

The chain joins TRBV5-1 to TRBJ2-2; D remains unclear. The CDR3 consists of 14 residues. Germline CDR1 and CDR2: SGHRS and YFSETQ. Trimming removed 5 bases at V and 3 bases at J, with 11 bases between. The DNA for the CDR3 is TGCGCCAGCAGAAGAGCGCCAGACACCGGGGAGCTGTTTTTT. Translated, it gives CASRRAPDTGELFF.

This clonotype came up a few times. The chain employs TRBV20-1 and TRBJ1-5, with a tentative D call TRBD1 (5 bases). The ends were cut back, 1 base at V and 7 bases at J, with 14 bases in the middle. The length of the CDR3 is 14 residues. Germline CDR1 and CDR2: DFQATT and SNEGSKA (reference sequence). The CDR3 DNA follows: TGCAGTGCTAGAGTTATGGCAGGGACCCAGCCCCAGCATTTT. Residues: CSARVMAGTQPQHF.

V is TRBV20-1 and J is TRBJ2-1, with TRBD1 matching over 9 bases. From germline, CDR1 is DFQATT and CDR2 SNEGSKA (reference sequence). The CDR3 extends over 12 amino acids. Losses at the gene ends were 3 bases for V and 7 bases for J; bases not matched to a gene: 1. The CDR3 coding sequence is TGCAGTGCTAGTGGGACAGGGAATGAGCAGTTCTTC. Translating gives CSASGTGNEQFF.

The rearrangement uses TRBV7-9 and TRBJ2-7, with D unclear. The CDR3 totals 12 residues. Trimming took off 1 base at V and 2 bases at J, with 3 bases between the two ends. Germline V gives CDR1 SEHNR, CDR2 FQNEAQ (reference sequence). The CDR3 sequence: CASSLGAYEQYV. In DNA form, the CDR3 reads TGTGCCAGCAGCTTAGGCGCCTACGAGCAGTACGTC.

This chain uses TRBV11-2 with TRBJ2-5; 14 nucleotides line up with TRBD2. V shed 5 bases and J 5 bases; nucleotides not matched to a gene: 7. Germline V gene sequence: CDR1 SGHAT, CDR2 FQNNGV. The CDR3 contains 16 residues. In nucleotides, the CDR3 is TGTGCCAGCAGCCCCGGACTAGCGGGGGGCTTGGAGACCCAGTACTTC. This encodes CASSPGLAGGLETQYF.

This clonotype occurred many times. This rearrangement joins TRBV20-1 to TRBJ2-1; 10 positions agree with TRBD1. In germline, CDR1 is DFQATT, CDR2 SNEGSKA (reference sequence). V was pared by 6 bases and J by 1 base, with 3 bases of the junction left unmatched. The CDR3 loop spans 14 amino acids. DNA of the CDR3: TGCAGTGCAAAGGACAGGGGGTCCTACAATGAGCAGTTCTTC. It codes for CSAKDRGSYNEQFF.

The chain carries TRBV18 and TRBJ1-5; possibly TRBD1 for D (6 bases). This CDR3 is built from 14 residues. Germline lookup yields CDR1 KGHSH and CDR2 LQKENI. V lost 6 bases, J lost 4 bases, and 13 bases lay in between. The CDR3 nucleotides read TGTGCCAGCTCGACAGGAGTTATTAATCAGCCCCAGCATTTT. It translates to CASSTGVINQPQHF.

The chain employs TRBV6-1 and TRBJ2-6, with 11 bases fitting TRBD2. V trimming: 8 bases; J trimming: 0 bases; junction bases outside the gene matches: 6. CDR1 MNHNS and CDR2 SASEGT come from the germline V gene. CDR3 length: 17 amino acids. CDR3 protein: CASGTGLAASGANVLTF. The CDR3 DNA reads TGTGCCAGCGGGACGGGACTAGCGGCCTCTGGGGCCAACGTCCTGACTTTC.

The CDR3 DNA reads TGCGCCAGCAGCAGAGGACAGGGGGCGTTTGAAAACATTCAGTACTTC. Translated, it gives CASSRGQGAFENIQYF. This chain links TRBV5-1 with TRBJ2-4, with 11 bases lining up with TRBD1. The CDR3 has 16 amino acids. The junction had 8 bases not matched to a gene; V was cut back by 4 bases and J by 5 bases. Germline values: CDR1 SGHRS, CDR2 YFSETQ.

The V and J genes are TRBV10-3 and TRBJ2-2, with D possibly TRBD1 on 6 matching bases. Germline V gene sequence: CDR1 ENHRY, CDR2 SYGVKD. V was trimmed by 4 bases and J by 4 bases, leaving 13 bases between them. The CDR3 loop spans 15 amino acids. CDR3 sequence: CAISGQVESTGELFF. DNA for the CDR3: TGTGCCATCAGTGGACAGGTCGAGAGCACCGGGGAGCTGTTTTTT.

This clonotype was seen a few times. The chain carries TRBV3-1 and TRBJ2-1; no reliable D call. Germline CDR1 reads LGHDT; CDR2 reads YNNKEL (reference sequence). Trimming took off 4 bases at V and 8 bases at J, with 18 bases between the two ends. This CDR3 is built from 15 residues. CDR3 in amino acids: CASSRSGSFVDEQFF. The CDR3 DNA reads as TGTGCCAGCAGCCGGAGTGGTAGCTTTGTTGATGAGCAGTTCTTC.

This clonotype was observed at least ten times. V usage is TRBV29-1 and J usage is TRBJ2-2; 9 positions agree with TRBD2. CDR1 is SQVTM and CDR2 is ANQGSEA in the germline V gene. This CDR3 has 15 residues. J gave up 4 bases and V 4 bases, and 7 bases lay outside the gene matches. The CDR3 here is CSVVAGGPGTGELFF. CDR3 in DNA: TGCAGCGTTGTGGCGGGAGGGCCGGGCACCGGGGAGCTGTTTTTT.

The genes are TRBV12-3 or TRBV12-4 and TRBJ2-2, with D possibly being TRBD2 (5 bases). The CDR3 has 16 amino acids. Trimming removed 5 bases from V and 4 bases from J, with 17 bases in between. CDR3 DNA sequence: TGTGCCAGCAGTCCACCCCAAGGGAGCGCCACCGGGGAGCTGTTTTTT. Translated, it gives CASSPPQGSATGELFF.

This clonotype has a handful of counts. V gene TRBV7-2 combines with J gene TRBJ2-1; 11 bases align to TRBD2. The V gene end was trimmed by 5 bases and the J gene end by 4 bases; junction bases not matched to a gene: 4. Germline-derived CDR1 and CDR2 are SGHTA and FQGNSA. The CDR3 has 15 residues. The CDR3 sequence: CASSMGLAVYNEQFF. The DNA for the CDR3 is TGTGCCAGCAGCATGGGACTAGCGGTTTACAATGAGCAGTTCTTC. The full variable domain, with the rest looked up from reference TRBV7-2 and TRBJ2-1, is GAGVSQSPSNKVTEKGKDVELRCDPISGHTALYWYRQSLGQGLEFLIYFQGNSAPDKSGLPSDRFSAERTGGSVSTLTIQRTQQEDSAVYLCASSMGLAVYNEQFFGPGTRLTVL.

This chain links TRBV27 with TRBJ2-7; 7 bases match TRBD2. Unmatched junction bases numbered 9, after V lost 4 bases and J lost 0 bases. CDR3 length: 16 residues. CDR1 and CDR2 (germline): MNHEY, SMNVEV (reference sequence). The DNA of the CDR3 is TGTGCCAGCAGTTCGAGCGGGGCAGCGAACTCCTACGAGCAGTACTTC. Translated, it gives CASSSSGAANSYEQYF.

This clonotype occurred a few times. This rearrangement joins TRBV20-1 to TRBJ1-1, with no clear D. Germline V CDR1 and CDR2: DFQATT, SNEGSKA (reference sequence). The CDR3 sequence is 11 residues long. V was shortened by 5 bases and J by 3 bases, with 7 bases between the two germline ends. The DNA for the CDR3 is TGCAGTGCTGTCACTCACACTGAAGCTTTCTTT. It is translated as CSAVTHTEAFF.

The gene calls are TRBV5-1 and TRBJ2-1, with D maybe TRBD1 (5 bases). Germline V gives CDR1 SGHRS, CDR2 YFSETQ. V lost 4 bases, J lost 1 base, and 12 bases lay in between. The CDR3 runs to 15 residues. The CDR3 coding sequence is TGCGCCAGCAGCCCCAGGGTCTCATCCTACAATGAGCAGTTCTTC. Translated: CASSPRVSSYNEQFF.

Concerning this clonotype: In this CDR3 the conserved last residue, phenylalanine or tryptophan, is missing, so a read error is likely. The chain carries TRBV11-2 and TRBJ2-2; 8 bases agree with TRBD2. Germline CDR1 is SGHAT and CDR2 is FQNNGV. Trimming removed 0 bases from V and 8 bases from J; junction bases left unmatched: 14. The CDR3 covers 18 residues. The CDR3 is CASSLDQAGEAYLGELFL. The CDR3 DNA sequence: TGTGCCAGCAGCTTAGATCAAGCGGGAGAGGCGTATCTGGGGGAGCTGTTTTTG.

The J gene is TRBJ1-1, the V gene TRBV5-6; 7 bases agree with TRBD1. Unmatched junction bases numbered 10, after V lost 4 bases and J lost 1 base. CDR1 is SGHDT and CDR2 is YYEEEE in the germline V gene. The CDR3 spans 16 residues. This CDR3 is CASSPIPGGSNTEAFF. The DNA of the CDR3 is TGTGCCAGCAGCCCAATTCCAGGGGGTTCGAACACTGAAGCTTTCTTT.

Written as DNA, the CDR3 is TGTGCCAGCAGCCCCGGACTCGCAGATACGCAGTATTTT. Translation gives CASSPGLADTQYF. The chain carries TRBV11-3 and TRBJ2-3; the D gene is possibly TRBD2 (5 bases). Germline V gives CDR1 SGHNT, CDR2 YENEEA. Trimming took 5 bases from V and 4 from J, leaving 10 bases between them. This CDR3 has 13 amino acids.

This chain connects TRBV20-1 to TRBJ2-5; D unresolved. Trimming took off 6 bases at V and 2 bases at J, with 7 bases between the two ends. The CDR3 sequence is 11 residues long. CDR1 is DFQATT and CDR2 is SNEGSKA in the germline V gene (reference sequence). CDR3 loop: CSAPGQETQYF. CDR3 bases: TGCAGTGCACCAGGACAAGAGACCCAGTACTTC.

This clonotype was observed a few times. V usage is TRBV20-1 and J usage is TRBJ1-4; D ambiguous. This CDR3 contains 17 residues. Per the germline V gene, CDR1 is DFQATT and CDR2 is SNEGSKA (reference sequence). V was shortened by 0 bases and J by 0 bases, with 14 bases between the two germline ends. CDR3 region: CSARDGRTDATNEKLFF. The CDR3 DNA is TGCAGTGCTAGAGATGGCCGAACAGATGCAACTAATGAAAAACTGTTTTTT.